Following are 23 T cell receptor beta chains from one sample sequenced in a study of post-analysis software for immune sequencing data. Researchers reported that TCR beta cDNA libraries carried unique molecular identifiers. TCRdb recomputed calls from the PCR reads with MiXCR, one row per CDR3 protein. The table includes about 770,000 distinct CDR3 sequences, about 43% detected once. The antigens of these receptors remain unknown. Regarding the study as a whole: About five TRBV segments appeared more often in patients than in controls, and TRBV5-6, TRBV5-1 and TRBV20-1 were among these.

The sequencing sample was made of blood. These receptor sequences come from a girl between 5 and 17 years old with multiple sclerosis.

The genes are TRBV6-1 and TRBJ2-5; 7 bases agree with TRBD1. With 3 bases clipped from V and 2 bases from J, the junction kept 9 bases outside the gene matches. The CDR3 is 16 residues long. In germline, CDR1 is MNHNS, CDR2 SASEGT. CDR3 coding DNA: TGTGCCAGCAGTGAGGGGTTACGACAGGGACAAGAGACCCAGTACTTC. It specifies CASSEGLRQGQETQYF.

This sequence joins TRBV29-1 and TRBJ2-5, with D tentatively TRBD1 (5 bases). V was pared by 5 bases and J by 2 bases, with 9 bases between. The CDR3 covers 12 residues. In germline, CDR1 is SQVTM, CDR2 ANQGSEA. CDR3 sequence (DNA): TGCAGCGTTAGACAGCTTCAAGAGACCCAGTACTTC. It yields the protein CSVRQLQETQYF.

The chain is built from TRBV28 and TRBJ2-7; TRBD2 aligns across 10 bases. With 5 bases clipped from V and 0 bases from J, the junction kept 4 bases outside the gene matches. CDR3 length equals 15 residues. The germline V gene has CDR1 MDHEN and CDR2 SYDVKM. CDR3 nucleotide sequence: TGTGCCAGCAGTCTTAGCGGGAGGAGCTCCTACGAGCAGTACTTC. Translation: CASSLSGRSSYEQYF.

This clonotype appeared a few times. CDR3: CASSPRLALYEQYF. The CDR3 coding sequence is TGTGCCAGCAGTCCACGACTAGCTCTCTACGAGCAGTACTTC. V is TRBV12-3 or TRBV12-4 and J is TRBJ2-7; TRBD2 matches 7 bases. The J segment lost 3 bases and the V segment lost 5 bases, leaving 7 bases of the junction unmatched. This CDR3 has 14 residues.

This clonotype appeared many times. This chain uses TRBV12-3 or TRBV12-4 with TRBJ2-5, with D unresolved. The V gene lost 5 bases and the J gene lost 4 bases, with 8 bases spanning the gap. This CDR3 has 12 amino acids. The CDR3: CASSQTGETQYF. The CDR3 DNA reads TGTGCCAGCAGTCAAACCGGAGAGACCCAGTACTTC.

CDR3 nucleotide sequence: TGTGCCAGTAGGGAACCTGGGACAAACAATGAGCAGTTCTTC. This encodes CASREPGTNNEQFF. This chain joins TRBV19 and TRBJ2-1, with D tentatively TRBD1 (6 bases). Germline V lookup: CDR1 LNHDA, CDR2 SQIVND (reference sequence). V was cut by 6 bases and J by 5 bases, with 14 bases left in between. The CDR3 extends over 14 amino acids. Complete variable domain (other parts from reference TRBV19 and TRBJ2-1): DGGITQSPKYLFRKEGQNVTLSCEQNLNHDAMYWYRQDPGQGLRLIYYSQIVNDFQKGDIAEGYSVSREKKESFPLTVTSAQKNPTAFYLCASREPGTNNEQFFGPGTRLTVL.

The table lists this clonotype with a count of one. The chain recombines TRBV6-6 with TRBJ1-4; maybe TRBD1 (6 bases). This CDR3 region has 16 residues. V lost 2 bases and J lost 1, with 11 bases in between. From germline, CDR1 is MNHNY and CDR2 SVGAGI (reference sequence). The CDR3 DNA is TGTGCCAGCAGTTACGGGGGGCTGCAAACTAATGAAAAACTGTTTTTT. This translates into CASSYGGLQTNEKLFF.

The CDR3 region has the DNA TGTGCCAGCAGCCGATTTACGGGACAGTATAATGAAAAACTGTTTTTT. Its translation: CASSRFTGQYNEKLFF. V usage is TRBV7-9 and J usage is TRBJ1-4; 7 nucleotides align to TRBD1. The length of the CDR3 is 16 residues. Looked up from germline, CDR1 is SEHNR and CDR2 is FQNEAQ (reference sequence). V shed 5 bases, J shed 4 bases, and the junction held 10 bases outside the gene matches.

Only a few counts were recorded for this clonotype. V and J are TRBV12-3 or TRBV12-4 and TRBJ2-4; D might be TRBD1 or TRBD2, each matching 6 bases. The J call may not be correct, given that the DNA end is closer to TRBJ2-5. The CDR3 has 15 amino acids. CDR3 region: CASSRGPAGPETQYF. CDR3 nucleotides: TGTGCCAGCAGTCGGGGGCCGGCAGGGCCTGAGACCCAGTACTTC.

The rearrangement joins TRBV6-5 to TRBJ1-5; D call uncertain. The V and J ends lost 2 bases and 3 bases respectively, with 5 bases between them. CDR3 length equals 13 residues. From germline, CDR1 is MNHEY and CDR2 SVGAGI. CDR3 loop: CASSYRNNQPQHF. The CDR3 DNA follows: TGTGCCAGCAGTTACAGGAACAATCAGCCCCAGCATTTT.

This chain connects TRBV7-9 to TRBJ2-5; 8 bases line up with TRBD2. Germline assignment: CDR1 SEHNR and CDR2 FQNEAQ (reference sequence). With 0 bases clipped from V and 5 bases from J, the junction kept 5 bases outside the gene matches. The CDR3 sequence is 15 residues long. CDR3 amino acids: CASSLAAGARETQYF. CDR3 bases: TGTGCCAGCAGCTTAGCAGCGGGAGCGAGGGAGACCCAGTACTTC. Combining the CDR3 with reference TRBV7-9 and TRBJ2-5 gives the whole variable domain DTGVSQNPRHKITKRGQNVTFRCDPISEHNRLYWYRQTLGQGPEFLTYFQNEAQLEKSRLLSDRFSAERPKGSFSTLEIQRTEQGDSAMYLCASSLAAGARETQYFGPGTRLLVL.

The chain has TRBV6-2 or TRBV6-3 and TRBJ2-6, with D perhaps being TRBD1 or TRBD2 (5 bases each). The germline V and J ends were trimmed by 6 bases and 2 bases, with 14 bases remaining between them. CDR3 length equals 16 residues. The V gene's germline CDR1 is MNHEY and CDR2 SVGEGT. DNA of the CDR3: TGTGCCAGCAGCGGGACCTCCCCCCCTGGGGCCAACGTCCTGACTTTC. Amino acids: CASSGTSPPGANVLTF.

The chain recombines TRBV27 with TRBJ2-1, with 12 nucleotides matching TRBD1. The last part of the DNA fits TRBJ2-7 better; the J call may be wrong. This CDR3 is built from 17 residues. Per the germline V gene, CDR1 is MNHEY and CDR2 is SMNVEV (reference sequence). The CDR3 DNA is TGTGCCAGCAGTTTATATGGGGGACAGGGGGCCTCCTACGAGCAGTACTTC. It encodes CASSLYGGQGASYEQYF.

V and J are TRBV30 and TRBJ2-7, with TRBD2 matching over 12 bases. The CDR3 spans 15 residues. Per the germline V gene, CDR1 is GTSNPN and CDR2 is SVGIG (reference sequence). The ends lost 2 bases at V and 0 bases at J; junction bases unmatched: 2. For the CDR3, the DNA is TGTGCCTGGAGTTCACTAGCGGGAGGCTCCTACGAGCAGTACTTC. This encodes CAWSSLAGGSYEQYF.

This sequence joins TRBV20-1 and TRBJ2-7, with TRBD2 identical over 11 bases. The CDR3 consists of 14 residues. Germline V gives CDR1 DFQATT, CDR2 SNEGSKA (reference sequence). V lost 5 bases to trimming and J lost 2 bases; unmatched junction nucleotides: 5. DNA of the CDR3: TGCAGTGCTCGTCTAGCGGGAGGAACCTACGAGCAGTACTTC. This codes for CSARLAGGTYEQYF.

This chain links TRBV25-1 with TRBJ2-7, with unresolved D. From germline, CDR1 is MGHDK and CDR2 SYGVNS. The length of the CDR3 is 12 residues. V was cut by 4 bases and J by 6 bases, with 10 bases left in between. CDR3 residues: CASSATVVEQYF. CDR3 bases: TGTGCCAGCAGTGCCACAGTGGTCGAGCAGTACTTC.

The chain has TRBV7-2 and TRBJ2-7, with 8 bases that match TRBD2. Germline lookup yields CDR1 SGHTA and CDR2 FQGNSA. The CDR3 covers 14 residues. The J segment lost 4 bases and the V segment lost 2 bases, leaving 4 bases of the junction unmatched. CDR3 coding DNA: TGTGCCAGCAGCTTAAGGGTAGCGGGGTACGAGCAGTACTTC. It translates to CASSLRVAGYEQYF.

Comments on this clonotype: The junction differs from germline at one of its ends, possibly a read error. DNA for the CDR3: TGCAGTGCGAGAGCGGGGATTGACGGCTACACCTTC. It codes for CSARAGIDGYTF. The chain uses TRBV20-1 and TRBJ1-2, with D unclear. The germline CDR1 and CDR2 sequences are DFQATT and SNEGSKA (reference sequence). CDR3 size: 12 residues.

In DNA form, the CDR3 reads TGTGCCAGCAGCTCATCCCTGGCGTTACTCACAGATACGCAGTATTTT. It yields the protein CASSSSLALLTDTQYF. V usage is TRBV7-8 and J usage is TRBJ2-3; D remains ambiguous. Trimming removed 4 bases from V and 2 bases from J, with 16 bases in between. CDR3 length: 16 amino acids. Germline-derived CDR1 and CDR2 are SGHVS and FQNEAQ.

This clonotype was counted a few times. The V call is TRBV15, the J call TRBJ1-2, with D unclear. This CDR3 has 15 amino acids. V was cut by 6 bases and J by 7 bases, with 21 bases left in between. The germline V gene has CDR1 LNHNV and CDR2 YYDKDF (reference sequence). As DNA, the CDR3 is TGTGCCACCAGTGCCCCGGGCCTCAAGAATGGTGGCTACACCTTC. The encoded protein is CATSAPGLKNGGYTF.

This clonotype occurred a few times. The V and J genes are TRBV2 and TRBJ2-4; unclear D gene. The V and J ends lost 8 bases and 15 bases respectively, with 20 bases between them. The CDR3 sequence is 12 residues long. CDR1 is SNHLY, CDR2 FYNNEI, per germline. The CDR3 bases are TGTGCCAGCTTTCTGCTTGAGCACCCTCTGTACTTC. It is translated as CASFLLEHPLYF. Based on the CDR3 plus reference TRBV2 and TRBJ2-4, the full variable domain is EPEVTQTPSHQVTQMGQEVILRCVPISNHLYFYWYRQILGQKVEFLVSFYNNEISEKSEIFDDQFSVERPDGSNFTLKIRSTKLEDSAMYFCASFLLEHPLYFGAGTRLSVL.

The chain links TRBV6-6 to TRBJ2-1, with 10 bases lining up with TRBD2. This CDR3 contains 17 residues. V shed 4 bases and J 4 bases; nucleotides not matched to a gene: 10. Germline assignment: CDR1 MNHNY and CDR2 SVGAGI (reference sequence). CDR3 nucleotide sequence: TGTGCCAGCAGTTCCGGGACTAGCGTCTCAGGGTACAATGAGCAGTTCTTC. Translated: CASSSGTSVSGYNEQFF.

The rearrangement joins TRBV29-1 to TRBJ2-7; TRBD2 agrees at 7 bases. The CDR3 loop spans 15 amino acids. The germline V gene encodes CDR1 SQVTM and CDR2 ANQGSEA. V dropped 7 bases and J dropped 3; count of bases not matched to a gene: 15. Written as DNA, the CDR3 is TGCAGCGCCCTGGGAGGGGTGTCGGCAGTCTACGAGCAGTACTTC. Amino acid sequence: CSALGGVSAVYEQYF.